This T cell receptor beta chain was sequenced in a study of blood T cell repertoires in COVID-19. Study details: COVID-19 samples collected from the United States, Italy and Spain covered acute and convalescent phases. PBMCs, B-cell-depleted T cells, or T cells were the source of the cDNA or gDNA that made up the material.

Per germline, CDR1 ENHRY and CDR2 SYGVKD. This CDR3 is built from 14 residues. Losses at the gene ends were 7 bases for V and 2 bases for J; bases not matched to a gene: 5. Source study methods: By means of reference gene primer amplification, nucleated cell counts were estimated. Libraries were prepared by immunoSEQ multiplex PCR; TCRdb keeps only in-frame clonotypes and omits some of them. V and J calls and clone size are copied from that table; D and trimming were computed from the DNA. Of tens of thousands of clones in the sample, about 90% were seen once. The genes are TRBV10-3 and TRBJ1-2, with TRBD1 identical over 9 bases. This receptor was obtained from a woman aged 55-69 years with active COVID-19. Sequencing input: peripheral blood. This CDR3 reads CAINIGQGNYGYTF. CDR3 DNA sequence: TGTGCCATCAACATTGGACAGGGGAACTATGGCTACACCTTC.